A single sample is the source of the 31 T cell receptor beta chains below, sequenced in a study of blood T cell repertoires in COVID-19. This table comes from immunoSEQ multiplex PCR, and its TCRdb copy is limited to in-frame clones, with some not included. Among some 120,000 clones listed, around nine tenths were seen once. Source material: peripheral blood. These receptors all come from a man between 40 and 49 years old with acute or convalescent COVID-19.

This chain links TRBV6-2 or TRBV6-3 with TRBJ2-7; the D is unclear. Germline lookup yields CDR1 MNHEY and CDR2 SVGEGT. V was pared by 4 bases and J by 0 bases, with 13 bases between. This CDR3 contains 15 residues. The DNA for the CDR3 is TGTGCCAGCAGTTTCCACGGGTCAAGCTCCTACGAGCAGTACTTC. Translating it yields CASSFHGSSSYEQYF.

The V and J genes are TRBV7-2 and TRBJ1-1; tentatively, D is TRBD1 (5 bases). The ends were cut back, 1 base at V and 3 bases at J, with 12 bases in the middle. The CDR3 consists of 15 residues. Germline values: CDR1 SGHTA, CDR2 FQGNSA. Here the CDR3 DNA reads TGTGCCAGCAGCTTAGACGGGGGTTCGGACACTGAAGCTTTCTTT. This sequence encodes CASSLDGGSDTEAFF.

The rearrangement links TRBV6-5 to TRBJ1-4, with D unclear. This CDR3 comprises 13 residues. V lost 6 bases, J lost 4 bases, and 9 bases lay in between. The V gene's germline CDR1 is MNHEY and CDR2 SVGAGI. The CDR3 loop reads CASRSPGNEKLFF. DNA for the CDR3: TGTGCCAGCAGGTCACCGGGTAATGAAAAACTGTTTTTT.

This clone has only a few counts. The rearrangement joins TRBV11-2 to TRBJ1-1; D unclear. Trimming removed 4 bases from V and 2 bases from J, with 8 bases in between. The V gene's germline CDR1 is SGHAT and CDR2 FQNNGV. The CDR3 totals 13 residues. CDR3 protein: CASSSRGNTEAFF. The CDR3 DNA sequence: TGTGCCAGCAGCTCCCGGGGTAACACTGAAGCTTTCTTT. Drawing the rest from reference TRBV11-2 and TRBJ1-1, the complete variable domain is EAGVAQSPRYKIIEKRQSVAFWCNPISGHATLYWYQQILGQGPKLLIQFQNNGVVDDSQLPKDRFSAERLKGVDSTLKIQPAKLEDSAVYLCASSSRGNTEAFFGQGTRLTVV.

CDR3 sequence: CASSSNRVNEQFF. CDR3 nucleotides: TGTGCCAGTAGTTCGAACAGGGTAAATGAGCAGTTCTTC. V gene TRBV19 combines with J gene TRBJ2-1, with D tentatively TRBD1 (6 bases). This CDR3 spans 13 amino acids. V was shortened by 5 bases and J by 7 bases, with 12 bases between the two germline ends. Germline V CDR1 and CDR2: LNHDA, SQIVND (reference sequence).

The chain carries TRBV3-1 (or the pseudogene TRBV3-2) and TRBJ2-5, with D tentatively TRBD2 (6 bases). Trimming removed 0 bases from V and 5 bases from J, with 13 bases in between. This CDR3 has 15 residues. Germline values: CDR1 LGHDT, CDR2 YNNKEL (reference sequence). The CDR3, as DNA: TGTGCCAGCAGCCAAGATTTCGTCGGAGGGGAGACCCAGTACTTC. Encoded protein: CASSQDFVGGETQYF.

In DNA, the CDR3 is TGTGCCAGTAGTATCAGGGAGAGTAGCGGGGACTACGAGCAGTACTTC. Translating it yields CASSIRESSGDYEQYF. The chain uses TRBV19 and TRBJ2-7, with 8 bases fitting TRBD2. CDR1 LNHDA and CDR2 SQIVND come from the germline V gene (reference sequence). After removal of 3 bases from V and 3 bases from J, the junction contained 10 bases not matched to a gene. This CDR3 spans 16 amino acids.

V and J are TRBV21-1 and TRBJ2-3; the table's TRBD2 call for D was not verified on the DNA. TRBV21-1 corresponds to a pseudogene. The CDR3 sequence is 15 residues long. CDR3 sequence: CASSSGGGPTDTQYF. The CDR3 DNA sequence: TGTGCCAGCAGCAGCGGCGGGGGGCCCACAGATACGCAGTATTTT.

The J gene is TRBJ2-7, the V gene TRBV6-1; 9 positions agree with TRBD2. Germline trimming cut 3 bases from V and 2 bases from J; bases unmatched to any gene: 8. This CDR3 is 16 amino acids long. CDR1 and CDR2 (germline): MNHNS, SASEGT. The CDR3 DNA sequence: TGTGCCAGCAGTGAGGGTCCTAGCGGGGACGCCTACGAGCAGTACTTC. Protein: CASSEGPSGDAYEQYF.

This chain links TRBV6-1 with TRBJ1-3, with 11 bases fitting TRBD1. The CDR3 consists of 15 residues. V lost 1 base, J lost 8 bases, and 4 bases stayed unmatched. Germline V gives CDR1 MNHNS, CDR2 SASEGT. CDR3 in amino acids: CASSEGTGGPDTIYF. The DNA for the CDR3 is TGTGCCAGCAGTGAAGGGACAGGGGGCCCGGACACCATATATTTT.

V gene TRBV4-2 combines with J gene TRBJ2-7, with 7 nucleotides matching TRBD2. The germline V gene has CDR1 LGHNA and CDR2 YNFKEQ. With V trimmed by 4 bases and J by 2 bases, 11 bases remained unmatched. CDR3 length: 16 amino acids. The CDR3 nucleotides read TGTGCCAGCAGCCTTCAATTAGCGGGCCGCGCCTACGAGCAGTACTTC. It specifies CASSLQLAGRAYEQYF.

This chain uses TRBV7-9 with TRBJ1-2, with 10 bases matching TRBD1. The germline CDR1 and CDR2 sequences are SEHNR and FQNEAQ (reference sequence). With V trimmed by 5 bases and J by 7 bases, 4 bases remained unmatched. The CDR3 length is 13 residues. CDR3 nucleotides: TGTGCCAGCAGCCACGGACAGGGGGGTGGCTACACCTTC. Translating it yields CASSHGQGGGYTF.

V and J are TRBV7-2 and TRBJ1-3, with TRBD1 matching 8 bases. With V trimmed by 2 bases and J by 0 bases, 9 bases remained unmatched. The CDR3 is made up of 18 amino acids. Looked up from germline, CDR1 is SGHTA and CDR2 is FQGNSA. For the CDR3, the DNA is TGTGCCAGCAGCTTAATCGGACAGGGAACTCACTCTGGAAACACCATATATTTT. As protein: CASSLIGQGTHSGNTIYF.

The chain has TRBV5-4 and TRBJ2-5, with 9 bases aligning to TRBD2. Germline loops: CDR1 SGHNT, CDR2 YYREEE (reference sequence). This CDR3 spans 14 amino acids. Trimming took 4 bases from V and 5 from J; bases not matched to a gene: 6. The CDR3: CASSHRRGGETQYF. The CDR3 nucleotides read TGTGCCAGCAGCCATCGGCGGGGGGGGGAGACCCAGTACTTC.

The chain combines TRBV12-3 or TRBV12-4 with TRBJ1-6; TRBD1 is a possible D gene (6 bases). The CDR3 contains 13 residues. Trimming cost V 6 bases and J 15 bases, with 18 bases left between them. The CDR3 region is CASSPDRSHLLHF. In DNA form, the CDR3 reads TGTGCCAGCAGCCCCGACAGGTCCCACCTCCTCCACTTT.

The CDR3 loop is CAWSLGQGLKPQHF. CDR3 sequence (DNA): TGTGCCTGGAGCCTCGGTCAGGGATTGAAGCCCCAGCATTTT. V gene TRBV30 combines with J gene TRBJ1-5; maybe TRBD1 (5 bases). Trimming shortened V by 3 bases and J by 8 bases, and 17 bases separated the two germline ends. The germline V gene encodes CDR1 GTSNPN and CDR2 SVGIG (reference sequence). This CDR3 has 14 amino acids.

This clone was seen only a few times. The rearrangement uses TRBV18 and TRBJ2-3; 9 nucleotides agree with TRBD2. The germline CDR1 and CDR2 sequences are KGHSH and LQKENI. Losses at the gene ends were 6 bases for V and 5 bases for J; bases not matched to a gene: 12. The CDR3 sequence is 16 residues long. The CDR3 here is CASSLRGRAGVDTQYF. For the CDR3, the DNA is TGTGCCAGCTCCCTACGCGGGAGGGCCGGGGTAGATACGCAGTATTTT.

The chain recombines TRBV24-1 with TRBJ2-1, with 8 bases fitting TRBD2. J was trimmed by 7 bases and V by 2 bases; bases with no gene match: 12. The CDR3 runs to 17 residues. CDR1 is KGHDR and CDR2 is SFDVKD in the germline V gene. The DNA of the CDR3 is TGTGCCACCAGTGATTCTTCCTCAGCGGGAGCTTTGAATGAGCAGTTCTTC. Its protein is CATSDSSSAGALNEQFF.

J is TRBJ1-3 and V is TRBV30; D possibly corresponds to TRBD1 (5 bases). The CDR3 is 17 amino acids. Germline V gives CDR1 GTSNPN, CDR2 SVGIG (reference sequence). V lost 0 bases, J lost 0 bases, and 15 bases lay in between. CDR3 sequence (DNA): TGTGCCTGGAGTGTACGGTTAGGGGTGCCCTCTGGAAACACCATATATTTT. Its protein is CAWSVRLGVPSGNTIYF.

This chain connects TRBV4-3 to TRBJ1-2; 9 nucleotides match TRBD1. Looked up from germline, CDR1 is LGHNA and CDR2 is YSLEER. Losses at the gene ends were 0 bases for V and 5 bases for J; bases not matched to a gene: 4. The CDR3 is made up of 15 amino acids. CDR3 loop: CASSQDLGTGYGYTF. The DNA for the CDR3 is TGCGCCAGCAGCCAAGATTTAGGGACAGGGTATGGCTACACCTTC.

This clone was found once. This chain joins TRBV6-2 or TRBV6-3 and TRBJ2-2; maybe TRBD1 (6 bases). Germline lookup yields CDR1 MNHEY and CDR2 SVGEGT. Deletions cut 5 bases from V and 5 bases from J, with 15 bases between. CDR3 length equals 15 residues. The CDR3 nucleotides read TGTGCCAGCAGTCGACAGGTACTTTCTACCGGGGAGCTGTTTTTT. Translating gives CASSRQVLSTGELFF.

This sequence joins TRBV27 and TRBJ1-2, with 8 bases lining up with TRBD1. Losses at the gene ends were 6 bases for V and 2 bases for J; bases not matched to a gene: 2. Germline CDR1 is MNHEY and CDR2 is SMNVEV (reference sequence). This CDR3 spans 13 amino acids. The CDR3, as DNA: TGTGCCAGCAGCGGACAGGGAAACTATGGCTACACCTTC. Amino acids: CASSGQGNYGYTF.

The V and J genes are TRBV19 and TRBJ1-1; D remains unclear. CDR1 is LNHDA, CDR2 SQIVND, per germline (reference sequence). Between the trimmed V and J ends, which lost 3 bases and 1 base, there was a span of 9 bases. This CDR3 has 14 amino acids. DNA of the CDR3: TGTGCCAGTAGTATGACTGTGCAGAACACTGAAGCTTTCTTT. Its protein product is CASSMTVQNTEAFF.

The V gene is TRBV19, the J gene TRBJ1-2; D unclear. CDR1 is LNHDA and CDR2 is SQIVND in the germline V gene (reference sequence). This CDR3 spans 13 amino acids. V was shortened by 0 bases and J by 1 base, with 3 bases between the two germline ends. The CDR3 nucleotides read TGTGCCAGTAGTATAGATATTAACTATGGCTACACCTTC. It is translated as CASSIDINYGYTF.

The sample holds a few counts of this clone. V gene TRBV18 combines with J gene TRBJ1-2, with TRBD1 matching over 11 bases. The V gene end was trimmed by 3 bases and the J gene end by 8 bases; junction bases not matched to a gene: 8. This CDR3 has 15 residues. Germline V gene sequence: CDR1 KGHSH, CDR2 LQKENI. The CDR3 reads CASSPQGTGGDGYTF. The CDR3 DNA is TGTGCCAGCTCACCCCAAGGGACAGGGGGTGACGGCTACACCTTC.

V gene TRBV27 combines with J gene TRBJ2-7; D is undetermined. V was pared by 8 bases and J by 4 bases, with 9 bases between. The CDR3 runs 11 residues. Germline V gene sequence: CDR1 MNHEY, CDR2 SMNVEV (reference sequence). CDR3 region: CASRVGYEQYF. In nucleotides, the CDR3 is TGTGCCAGCCGGGTTGGTTACGAGCAGTACTTC.

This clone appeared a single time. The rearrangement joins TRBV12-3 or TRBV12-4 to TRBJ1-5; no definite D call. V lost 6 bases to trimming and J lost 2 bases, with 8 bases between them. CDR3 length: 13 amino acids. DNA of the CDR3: TGTGCCAGCAGCTCCCGGGGCAATCAGCCCCAGCATTTT. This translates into CASSSRGNQPQHF.

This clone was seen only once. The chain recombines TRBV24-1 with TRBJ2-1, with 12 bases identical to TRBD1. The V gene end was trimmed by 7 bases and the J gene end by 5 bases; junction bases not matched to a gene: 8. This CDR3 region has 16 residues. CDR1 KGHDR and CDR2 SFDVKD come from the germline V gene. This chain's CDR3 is CATRGPGQGADNEQFF. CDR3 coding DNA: TGTGCCACCAGAGGACCGGGACAGGGGGCGGACAATGAGCAGTTCTTC.

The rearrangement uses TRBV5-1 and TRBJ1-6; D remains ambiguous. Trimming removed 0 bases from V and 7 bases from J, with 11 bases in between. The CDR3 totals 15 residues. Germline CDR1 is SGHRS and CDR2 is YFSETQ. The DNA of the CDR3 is TGCGCCAGCAGCTTGGCACCGGGAGCAAATTCACCCCTCCACTTT. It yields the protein CASSLAPGANSPLHF.

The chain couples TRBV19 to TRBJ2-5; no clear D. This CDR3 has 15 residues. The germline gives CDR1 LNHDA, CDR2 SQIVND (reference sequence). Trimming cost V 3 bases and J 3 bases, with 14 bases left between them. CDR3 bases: TGTGCCAGTAGTATGGTTCCCGCAGGTAAAGAGACCCAGTACTTC. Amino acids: CASSMVPAGKETQYF.

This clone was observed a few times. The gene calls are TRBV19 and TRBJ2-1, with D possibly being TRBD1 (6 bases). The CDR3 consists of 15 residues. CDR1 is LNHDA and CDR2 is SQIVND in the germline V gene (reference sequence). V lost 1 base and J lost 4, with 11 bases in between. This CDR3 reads CASSIVQGPYNEQFF. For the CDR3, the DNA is TGTGCCAGTAGTATAGTTCAGGGGCCTTACAATGAGCAGTTCTTC.